Each of the 28 T cell receptor beta chains below was sequenced from the same sample in a study of T-cell memory formation after mild COVID-19 (dated by TCRdb to the early 2020s). Preparation of the library involved 5' RACE. Sequenced on an Illumina NovaSeq 6000. TCRdb ran its own pipeline on the public reads, namely fastp trimming at Q25 and MiXCR clone calling, and kept in-frame beta chains. Merged by CDR3 protein, the rows form single entries marked with the most common genes and DNA. Recorded for this sample are about 340,000 distinct CDR3 sequences; under 25% of them occurred a single time. Clones ranked in the top ten supply approximately 12% of the sample. The sequencing sample was made of PBMCs or a T cell subset sorted from them (not recorded which). These receptors came from an adult woman who had mild COVID-19 (a few samples of this study predate the infection). The sample titles of this study are shuffled in the database, so cell type and time point are left out; the donor was told from shared clones.

This clonotype has a handful of counts. The chain links TRBV7-9 to TRBJ2-7; possibly TRBD2 for D (6 bases). Looked up from germline, CDR1 is SEHNR and CDR2 is FQNEAQ (reference sequence). V was clipped by 4 bases and J by 3 bases, with 16 bases between them. This CDR3 is 15 amino acids long. The CDR3 coding sequence is TGTGCCAGCAGCTCGGGACTTTCCTCCCTCTACGAGCAGTACTTC. This sequence encodes CASSSGLSSLYEQYF.

This clonotype turned up a few times. V and J are TRBV29-1 and TRBJ2-7; a possible D gene is TRBD1 (7 bases). Between the trimmed V and J ends, which lost 6 bases and 4 bases, there was a span of 16 bases. The CDR3 is 13 residues long. The germline CDR1 and CDR2 sequences are SQVTM and ANQGSEA. CDR3 in DNA: TGCAGCGTGCCCATCAGGGGGACTTACGAGCAGTACTTC. This codes for CSVPIRGTYEQYF.

In its sample, this clonotype was seen a few times. The chain recombines TRBV20-1 with TRBJ2-2, with 7 bases identical to TRBD1. CDR3 size: 13 residues. The junction had 5 bases not matched to a gene; V was cut back by 7 bases and J by 3 bases. Germline V lookup: CDR1 DFQATT, CDR2 SNEGSKA (reference sequence). CDR3 nucleotides: TGCAGTGTTGTAGACAGGGACACCGGGGAGCTGTTTTTT. Its translation: CSVVDRDTGELFF.

J is TRBJ1-5 and V is TRBV9; maybe TRBD1 (5 bases). V dropped 2 bases and J dropped 3 bases, with 6 bases sitting between them. This CDR3 contains 13 residues. Germline CDR1 and CDR2: SGDLS and YYNGEE. CDR3 residues: CASSVTDNQPQHF. DNA for the CDR3: TGTGCCAGCAGCGTGACAGACAATCAGCCCCAGCATTTT.

This clonotype has just a few counts. The rearrangement links TRBV9 to TRBJ2-1; 8 positions match TRBD1. The V gene's germline CDR1 is SGDLS and CDR2 YYNGEE. This CDR3 has 18 residues. J was trimmed by 0 bases and V by 1 base; bases with no gene match: 9. Written as DNA, the CDR3 is TGTGCCAGCAGCGTACGGGACAGGACTTTGAGCTCCTACAATGAGCAGTTCTTC. Amino acids: CASSVRDRTLSSYNEQFF.

This clonotype appeared a few times. The chain joins TRBV7-8 to TRBJ2-3; no clear D gene. The CDR3 is made up of 13 amino acids. Germline CDR1 reads SGHVS; CDR2 reads FQNEAQ. The V end was cut by 3 bases, the J end by 6 bases, with 10 bases between. The CDR3 region is CASSFWAADTQYF. The CDR3 region has the DNA TGTGCCAGCAGCTTTTGGGCCGCCGATACGCAGTATTTT.

The chain links TRBV20-1 to TRBJ2-2; D is perhaps TRBD2 (5 bases). The germline V gene encodes CDR1 DFQATT and CDR2 SNEGSKA (reference sequence). The CDR3 spans 15 residues. V was clipped by 2 bases and J by 1 base, with 11 bases between them. In DNA, the CDR3 is TGCAGTGCTAGATTGGGAGACTTGAACACCGGGGAGCTGTTTTTT. Its translation is CSARLGDLNTGELFF.

This clonotype has only a few counts. The genes are TRBV4-1 and TRBJ1-4; the D gene is possibly TRBD1 (5 bases). V was shortened by 1 base and J by 4 bases, with 7 bases between the two germline ends. Germline assignment: CDR1 MGHRA and CDR2 YSYEKL. This CDR3 is 14 amino acids long. CDR3 in amino acids: CASSQGDLNEKLFF. CDR3 nucleotide sequence: TGCGCCAGCAGCCAAGGGGACCTTAATGAAAAACTGTTTTTT.

This clonotype was recorded only once. The chain is built from TRBV29-1 and TRBJ2-5, with 7 nucleotides matching TRBD1. The CDR3 is made up of 13 amino acids. Germline V gene lookup returns CDR1 SQVTM and CDR2 ANQGSEA. The trim removed 3 bases at V and 4 bases at J, leaving 5 bases unmatched. The DNA of the CDR3 is TGCAGCGTTGAGGAACAGGGGCGAGAGACCCAGTACTTC. The encoded protein is CSVEEQGRETQYF. Based on the CDR3 plus reference TRBV29-1 and TRBJ2-5, the full variable domain is SAVISQKPSRDICQRGTSLTIQCQVDSQVTMMFWYRQQPGQSLTLIATANQGSEATYESGFVIDKFPISRPNLTFSTLTVSNMSPEDSSIYLCSVEEQGRETQYFGPGTRLLVL.

The DNA for the CDR3 is TGTGCCAGCAGTTTCGCACCGGGACAGGTGATCTCTGGAAACACCATATATTTT. It translates to CASSFAPGQVISGNTIYF. The J gene is TRBJ1-3, the V gene TRBV6-5; TRBD1 aligns across 8 bases. In germline, CDR1 is MNHEY, CDR2 SVGAGI. The CDR3 totals 18 residues. The V and J ends lost 4 bases and 0 bases, in that order; junction bases with no gene match: 11.

This clonotype was seen a few times. The CDR3 sequence is CASSQSGQAVAGTDTQYF. For the CDR3, the DNA is TGCGCCAGCAGCCAGAGCGGACAGGCCGTTGCGGGCACAGATACGCAGTATTTT. V is TRBV4-1 and J is TRBJ2-3; TRBD1 agrees at 7 bases. This CDR3 contains 18 residues. The junction had 13 bases not matched to a gene; V was cut back by 3 bases and J by 1 base. Germline CDR1 and CDR2: MGHRA and YSYEKL.

This clonotype was seen a few times. The chain combines TRBV5-5 with TRBJ2-2, with D hard to call. The CDR3 is 15 amino acids. V was pared by 5 bases and J by 2 bases, with 13 bases between. Germline V lookup: CDR1 SGHKS, CDR2 YYEKEE (reference sequence). This CDR3 reads CASRNGPINTGELFF. In DNA form, the CDR3 reads TGTGCCAGCAGAAATGGACCCATCAACACCGGGGAGCTGTTTTTT.

At least ten counts were recorded for this clonotype. J is TRBJ1-1 and V is TRBV6-4; 7 nucleotides agree with TRBD1. The length of the CDR3 is 13 residues. V lost 5 bases and J lost 1; bases outside the gene matches: 1. Germline CDR1 is MRHNA and CDR2 is SNTAGT. Here the CDR3 reads CASSRTGNTEAFF. The CDR3 nucleotides are TGTGCCAGCAGTCGGACAGGGAACACTGAAGCTTTCTTT.

The chain has TRBV20-1 and TRBJ1-1; D perhaps matches TRBD1 (5 bases). With 0 bases removed from V and 4 bases from J, the gap between germline ends came to 12 bases. From germline, CDR1 is DFQATT and CDR2 SNEGSKA (reference sequence). This CDR3 contains 14 residues. The CDR3, as DNA: TGCAGTGCTAGAGATGCGGGGGAAGTCACTGAAGCTTTCTTT. Amino acid sequence: CSARDAGEVTEAFF.

This clonotype was picked up a small number of times. The chain has TRBV27 and TRBJ1-1; no definite D call. CDR1 and CDR2 (germline): MNHEY, SMNVEV (reference sequence). The CDR3 covers 13 residues. The V end lost 6 bases, the J end lost 1 base, and 9 bases lay between the germline ends. CDR3: CASRQNTNTEAFF. CDR3 DNA: TGTGCCAGCAGACAGAATACGAACACTGAAGCTTTCTTT.

The chain carries TRBV5-4 and TRBJ2-5; D is uncertain. V was cut by 4 bases and J by 5 bases, with 9 bases left in between. CDR1 and CDR2 (germline): SGHNT, YYREEE (reference sequence). The CDR3 consists of 12 residues. The CDR3 loop is CASSMPSETQYF. DNA of the CDR3: TGTGCCAGCAGCATGCCGTCGGAGACCCAGTACTTC.

This clonotype was counted only a few times. The chain carries TRBV19 and TRBJ1-1; D ambiguous. The CDR3 runs to 14 residues. CDR1 is LNHDA, CDR2 SQIVND, per germline (reference sequence). The V end lost 7 bases, the J end lost 3 bases, and 15 bases lay between the germline ends. In DNA form, the CDR3 reads TGTGCCAGTATCTCCACCGGGAGGTACACTGAAGCTTTCTTT. This gives the protein CASISTGRYTEAFF.

The V call is TRBV3-1, the J call TRBJ2-7; no clear D gene. CDR1 is LGHDT and CDR2 is YNNKEL in the germline V gene (reference sequence). V was clipped by 4 bases and J by 4 bases, with 17 bases between them. This CDR3 comprises 15 residues. The CDR3 reads CASSPRGATGYEQYF. The CDR3 bases are TGTGCCAGCAGCCCCCGCGGTGCGACTGGGTACGAGCAGTACTTC.

The V gene is TRBV9, the J gene TRBJ2-3, with a tentative D call TRBD1 (6 bases). Germline V CDR1 and CDR2: SGDLS, YYNGEE. Trimming took off 0 bases at V and 0 bases at J, with 14 bases between the two ends. The CDR3 spans 17 residues. CDR3 sequence: CASSVDKGHFSTDTQYF. CDR3 nucleotide sequence: TGTGCCAGCAGCGTAGATAAGGGACACTTTAGCACAGATACGCAGTATTTT.

There are a few counts of this clonotype. This chain uses TRBV6-2 or TRBV6-3 with TRBJ2-7; TRBD2 matches 8 bases. This CDR3 has 17 residues. Unmatched junction bases numbered 7, after V lost 0 bases and J lost 0 bases. The germline V gene has CDR1 MNHEY and CDR2 SVGEGT. The CDR3 DNA is TGTGCCAGCAGTTACTCTGCGCGGGAGGCCCTCTCCTACGAGCAGTACTTC. It is translated as CASSYSAREALSYEQYF.

This clonotype has only a few counts. The chain is built from TRBV4-1 and TRBJ1-1, with no clear D. Germline CDR1 reads MGHRA; CDR2 reads YSYEKL. With 2 bases removed from V and 3 bases from J, the gap between germline ends came to 16 bases. The CDR3 is made up of 16 amino acids. CDR3 DNA sequence: TGCGCCAGCAGCCAACCTTACCCCGGGGAAGACACTGAAGCTTTCTTT. Residues: CASSQPYPGEDTEAFF.

The chain uses TRBV5-1 and TRBJ2-2; D is undetermined. The CDR3 has 14 amino acids. Trimming shortened V by 1 base and J by 4 bases, and 8 bases separated the two germline ends. CDR1 SGHRS and CDR2 YFSETQ come from the germline V gene. CDR3 sequence: CASSLYPPTGELFF. The CDR3 DNA sequence: TGCGCCAGCAGCTTGTATCCGCCCACCGGGGAGCTGTTTTTT.

This clonotype was seen only a few times. The rearrangement joins TRBV24-1 to TRBJ2-2, with TRBD1 identical over 8 bases. The CDR3 sequence is 16 residues long. Germline V gives CDR1 KGHDR, CDR2 SFDVKD. V lost 3 bases and J lost 6; bases outside the gene matches: 8. The CDR3 is CATSDGRTGLSGELFF. The CDR3 DNA is TGTGCCACCAGTGATGGGAGGACAGGGTTGTCCGGGGAGCTGTTTTTT.

This chain uses TRBV12-3 or TRBV12-4 with TRBJ2-7; TRBD1 aligns across 9 bases. J gave up 4 bases and V 3 bases, and 4 bases lay outside the gene matches. The length of the CDR3 is 14 residues. CDR3 sequence: CASSLGTGKYEQYF. For the CDR3, the DNA is TGTGCCAGCAGTTTGGGGACAGGGAAATACGAGCAGTACTTC.

This clonotype was detected a few times. The chain links TRBV5-1 to TRBJ2-2; D remains unclear. CDR1 and CDR2 (germline): SGHRS, YFSETQ. The length of the CDR3 is 15 residues. The germline V and J ends were trimmed by 3 bases and 7 bases, with 16 bases remaining between them. CDR3 nucleotides: TGCGCCAGCAGCTACCGATACGGTGGGAACGGGGAGCTGTTTTTT. Encoded protein: CASSYRYGGNGELFF.

The rearrangement links TRBV11-2 to TRBJ2-3, with TRBD2 identical over 7 bases. The CDR3 totals 13 residues. Per germline, CDR1 SGHAT and CDR2 FQNNGV. Trimming removed 8 bases from V and 2 bases from J; junction bases left unmatched: 4. The CDR3 is CASSGGITDTQYF. CDR3 sequence (DNA): TGTGCCAGCTCGGGGGGAATCACAGATACGCAGTATTTT.

This clonotype was seen a handful of times. The V gene is TRBV11-3, the J gene TRBJ1-4; TRBD1 might be the D (6 bases). V was pared by 5 bases and J by 4 bases, with 11 bases between. Germline V gene lookup returns CDR1 SGHNT and CDR2 YENEEA. The CDR3 runs to 14 residues. CDR3 nucleotides: TGTGCCAGCAGCCCGACAGGCGTTAATGAAAAACTGTTTTTT. It is translated as CASSPTGVNEKLFF.

In its sample, this clonotype was seen many times. V and J are TRBV29-1 and TRBJ2-1, with D possibly called TRBD1 or TRBD2 (5 bases each). This CDR3 spans 13 amino acids. The germline gives CDR1 SQVTM, CDR2 ANQGSEA. The V and J ends lost 5 bases and 6 bases respectively, with 14 bases between them. The CDR3: CSVRGVGFNEQFF. The CDR3 nucleotides are TGCAGCGTTCGGGGCGTTGGGTTCAATGAGCAGTTCTTC.